This T cell receptor (beta chain) was obtained from a study of T cell repertoires in cytomegalovirus infection. Turning to the study itself: CMV infection plus the matching HLA type was flagged by public TCR beta signatures.

TCRdb processed the reads anew with MiXCR; each CDR3 protein has one entry. Of more than 650,000 distinct CDR3 sequences listed, 35% are singletons. General study points: Clonotype analysis showed dominance of the ex vivo response by HLA-C-restricted CMV-specific TCR beta clonotypes. Cumulative frequency of public TCR beta families picked out carriers of CMV plus the relevant HLA.

On this clonotype itself: The antigen remains undetermined.

The clonotype originates from a human donor in good health (CMV status not recorded). Some clones in this sample may be carry-over from other donors' samples. The specimen was PBMCs.

The CDR3 reads CASSLTPSSTQYF. The CDR3 nucleotides read TGTGCCAGCAGCCTCACCCCTAGCTCGACCCAGTACTTC. The chain employs TRBV6-1 and TRBJ2-5; possibly TRBD2 for D (5 bases). V lost 6 bases and J lost 7, with 15 bases in between. This CDR3 region has 13 residues. The germline gives CDR1 MNHNS, CDR2 SASEGT.